This paragraph covers one TCR beta chain sequence. What it binds is not known. This record belongs to a study of blood T cells in healthy people across ages. The study's findings and limits: The lack of PBMC sorting stopped any conclusive naive versus antigen-experienced comparison. Per million T cells, TCR beta diversity dropped roughly linearly as age increased.

Sample-barcoded 5' priming and a J-beta primer mix drove a second PCR of about 6 to 12 cycles. Each cDNA molecule, via a template-switch adaptor with 12 random nucleotides, was tagged. Each single sample gave us at least 3 million CDR3-containing paired-end reads. One entry per CDR3 protein results from TCRdb running MiXCR on the 5' RACE reads. The sample shows about 1.8 million distinct CDR3 sequences, approximately 50% of them seen only once. V was pared by 1 base and J by 4 bases, with 6 bases of the junction left unmatched. The germline V gene encodes CDR1 DFQATT and CDR2 SNEGSKA (reference sequence). This CDR3 is built from 15 residues.

This TCR was sampled from a woman in her forties in good health. The sequenced sample was blood. V is TRBV20-1 and J is TRBJ2-1, with 8 bases fitting TRBD2. CDR3 nucleotides: TGCAGTGCTAGAGTGTGGGGACTAGTTTACAATGAGCAGTTCTTC. Translating gives CSARVWGLVYNEQFF.